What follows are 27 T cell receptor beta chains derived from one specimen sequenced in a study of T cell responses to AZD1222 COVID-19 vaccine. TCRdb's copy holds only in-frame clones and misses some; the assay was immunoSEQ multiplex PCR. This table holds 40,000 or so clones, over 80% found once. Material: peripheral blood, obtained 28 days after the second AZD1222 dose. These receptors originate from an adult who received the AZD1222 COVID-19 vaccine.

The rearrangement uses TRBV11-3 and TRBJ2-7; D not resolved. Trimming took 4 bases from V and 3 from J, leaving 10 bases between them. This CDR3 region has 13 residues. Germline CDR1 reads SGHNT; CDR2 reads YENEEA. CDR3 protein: CASSSTQSYEQYF. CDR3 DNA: TGTGCCAGCAGCTCGACACAGAGCTACGAGCAGTACTTC.

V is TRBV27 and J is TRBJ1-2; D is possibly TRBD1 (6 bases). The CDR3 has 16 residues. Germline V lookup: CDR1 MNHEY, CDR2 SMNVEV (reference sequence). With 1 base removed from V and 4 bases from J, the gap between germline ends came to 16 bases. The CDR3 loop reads CASSLYREGGSYGYTF. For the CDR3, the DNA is TGTGCCAGCAGTTTATACAGGGAGGGGGGTTCCTATGGCTACACCTTC.

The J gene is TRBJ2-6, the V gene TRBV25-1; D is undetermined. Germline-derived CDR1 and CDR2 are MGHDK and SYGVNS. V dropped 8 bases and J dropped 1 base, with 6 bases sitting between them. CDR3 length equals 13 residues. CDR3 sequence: CASEGSGANVLTF. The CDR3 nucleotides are TGTGCCAGCGAAGGGTCTGGGGCCAACGTCCTGACTTTC.

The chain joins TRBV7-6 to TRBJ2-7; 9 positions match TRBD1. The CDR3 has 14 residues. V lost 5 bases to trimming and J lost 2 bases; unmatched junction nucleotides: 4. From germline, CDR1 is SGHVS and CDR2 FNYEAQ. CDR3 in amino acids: CASSETGGPYEQYF. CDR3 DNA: TGTGCCAGCAGCGAGACAGGGGGTCCCTACGAGCAGTACTTC.

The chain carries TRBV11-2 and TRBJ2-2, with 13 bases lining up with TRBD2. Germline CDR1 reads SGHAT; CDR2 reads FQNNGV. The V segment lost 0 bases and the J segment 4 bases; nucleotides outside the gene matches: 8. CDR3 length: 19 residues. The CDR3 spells CASSLDWTSGGAGTGELFF. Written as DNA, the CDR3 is TGTGCCAGCAGCTTAGATTGGACTAGCGGGGGAGCGGGCACCGGGGAGCTGTTTTTT.

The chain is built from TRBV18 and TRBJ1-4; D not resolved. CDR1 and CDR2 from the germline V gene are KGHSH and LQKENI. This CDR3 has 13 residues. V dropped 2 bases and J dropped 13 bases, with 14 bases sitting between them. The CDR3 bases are TGTGCCAGCTCACCAGCAGGCGAGGATAGACTGTTTTTT. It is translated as CASSPAGEDRLFF.

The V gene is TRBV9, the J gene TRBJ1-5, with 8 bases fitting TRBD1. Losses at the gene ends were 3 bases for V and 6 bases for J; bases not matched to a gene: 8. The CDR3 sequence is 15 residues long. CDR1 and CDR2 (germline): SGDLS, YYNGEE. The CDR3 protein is CASSETGDVGQPQHF. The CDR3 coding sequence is TGTGCCAGCAGCGAGACAGGGGATGTTGGTCAGCCCCAGCATTTT.

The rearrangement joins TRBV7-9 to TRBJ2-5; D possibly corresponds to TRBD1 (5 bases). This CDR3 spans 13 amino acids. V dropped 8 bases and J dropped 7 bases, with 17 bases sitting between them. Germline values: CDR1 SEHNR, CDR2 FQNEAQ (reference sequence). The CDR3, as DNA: TGTGCCAGCCTTCAGGACGAAAGGGGGACCCAGTACTTC. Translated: CASLQDERGTQYF.

The CDR3 here is CASSQGSRERSPLHF. CDR3 bases: TGTGCCAGCAGCCAAGGGTCGAGGGAGCGGTCACCCCTCCACTTT. This rearrangement joins TRBV3-1 (or the pseudogene TRBV3-2) to TRBJ1-6; no clear D gene. Germline values: CDR1 LGHDT, CDR2 YNNKEL (reference sequence). V was trimmed by 1 base and J by 10 bases, leaving 14 bases between them. The CDR3 loop spans 15 amino acids.

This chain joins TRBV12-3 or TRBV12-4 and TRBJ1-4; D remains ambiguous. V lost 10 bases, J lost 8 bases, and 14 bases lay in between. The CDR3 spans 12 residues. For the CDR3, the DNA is TGTGCCACCCGGGTCGGTGGGGAAAAACTGTTTTTT. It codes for CATRVGGEKLFF.

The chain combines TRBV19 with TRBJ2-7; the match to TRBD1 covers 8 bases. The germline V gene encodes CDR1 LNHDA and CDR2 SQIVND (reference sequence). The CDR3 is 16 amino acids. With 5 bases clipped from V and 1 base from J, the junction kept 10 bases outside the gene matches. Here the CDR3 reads CASSPRPGGMSYEQYF. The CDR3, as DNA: TGTGCCAGTAGTCCACGTCCAGGGGGCATGTCCTACGAGCAGTACTTC.

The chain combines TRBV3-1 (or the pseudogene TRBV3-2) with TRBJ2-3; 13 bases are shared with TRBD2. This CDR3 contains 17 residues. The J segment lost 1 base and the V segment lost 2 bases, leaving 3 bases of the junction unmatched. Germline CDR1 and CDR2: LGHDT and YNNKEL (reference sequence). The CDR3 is CASSQTSGGAGTDTQYF. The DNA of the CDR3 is TGTGCCAGCAGCCAAACTAGCGGGGGGGCCGGCACAGATACGCAGTATTTT.

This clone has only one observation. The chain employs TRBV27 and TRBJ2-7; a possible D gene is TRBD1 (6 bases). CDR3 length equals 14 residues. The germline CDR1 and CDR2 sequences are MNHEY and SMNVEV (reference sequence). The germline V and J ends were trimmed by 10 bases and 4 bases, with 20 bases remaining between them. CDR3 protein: CATKTARQAYEQYF. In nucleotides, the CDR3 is TGTGCCACCAAGACCGCCCGACAGGCTTACGAGCAGTACTTC.

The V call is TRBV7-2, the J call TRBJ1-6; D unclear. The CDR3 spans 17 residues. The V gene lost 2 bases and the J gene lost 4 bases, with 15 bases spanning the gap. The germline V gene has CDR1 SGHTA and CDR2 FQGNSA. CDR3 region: CASSLTIVDPYNSPLHF. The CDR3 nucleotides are TGTGCCAGCAGCTTAACCATTGTAGACCCATATAATTCACCCCTCCACTTT.

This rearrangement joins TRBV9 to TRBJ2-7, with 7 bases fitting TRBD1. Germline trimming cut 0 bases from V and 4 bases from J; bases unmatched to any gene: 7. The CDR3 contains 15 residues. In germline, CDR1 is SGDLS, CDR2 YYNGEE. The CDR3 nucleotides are TGTGCCAGCAGCGTAGAGACAGGGAATAGGTACGAGCAGTACTTC. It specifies CASSVETGNRYEQYF.

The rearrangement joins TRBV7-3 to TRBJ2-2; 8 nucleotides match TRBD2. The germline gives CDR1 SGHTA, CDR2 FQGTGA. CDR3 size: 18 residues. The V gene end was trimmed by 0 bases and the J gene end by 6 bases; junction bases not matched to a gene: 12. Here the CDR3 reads CASSLTFIGRGAPGELFF. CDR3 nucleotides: TGTGCCAGCAGCTTAACGTTCATCGGGCGGGGGGCACCCGGGGAGCTGTTTTTT.

The CDR3 region has the DNA TGCGCCAGCAGCTTGGTGGTAGGAACCTACAATGAGCAGTTCTTC. As protein: CASSLVVGTYNEQFF. The genes are TRBV5-1 and TRBJ2-1; D not certain. The V gene lost 0 bases and the J gene lost 2 bases, with 9 bases spanning the gap. CDR1 is SGHRS and CDR2 is YFSETQ in the germline V gene. The CDR3 consists of 15 residues. The full variable domain, in which reference TRBV5-1 and TRBJ2-1 provide the parts outside the CDR3, is KAGVTQTPRYLIKTRGQQVTLSCSPISGHRSVSWYQQTPGQGLQFLFEYFSETQRNKGNFPGRFSGRQFSNSRSEMNVSTLELGDSALYLCASSLVVGTYNEQFFGPGTRLTVL.

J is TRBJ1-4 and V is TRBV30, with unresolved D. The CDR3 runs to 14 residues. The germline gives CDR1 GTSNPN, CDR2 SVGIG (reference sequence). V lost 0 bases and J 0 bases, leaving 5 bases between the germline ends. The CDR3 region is CAWSVPPTNEKLFF. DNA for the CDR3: TGTGCCTGGAGTGTACCTCCAACTAATGAAAAACTGTTTTTT.

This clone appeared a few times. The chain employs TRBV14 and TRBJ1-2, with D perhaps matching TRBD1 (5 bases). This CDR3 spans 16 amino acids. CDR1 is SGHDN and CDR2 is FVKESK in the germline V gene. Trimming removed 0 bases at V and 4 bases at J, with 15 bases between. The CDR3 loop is CASSQDIRLGGYGYTF. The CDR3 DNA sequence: TGTGCCAGCAGCCAAGATATCCGGTTGGGGGGCTATGGCTACACCTTC.

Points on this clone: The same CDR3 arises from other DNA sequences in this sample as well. This CDR3 is CASSLRGNTEAFF. CDR3 sequence (DNA): TGTGCCAGCAGTTTACGGGGTAACACTGAAGCTTTCTTT. The chain combines TRBV12-3 or TRBV12-4 with TRBJ1-1; D call uncertain. V shed 2 bases and J shed 2 bases, with 6 bases lying between them. The CDR3 has 13 amino acids.

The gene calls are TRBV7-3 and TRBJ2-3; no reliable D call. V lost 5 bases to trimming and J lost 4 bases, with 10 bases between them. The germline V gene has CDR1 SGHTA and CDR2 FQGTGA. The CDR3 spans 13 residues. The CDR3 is CASSRLGSDTQYF. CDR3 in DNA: TGTGCCAGCAGCCGTCTGGGGTCAGATACGCAGTATTTT.

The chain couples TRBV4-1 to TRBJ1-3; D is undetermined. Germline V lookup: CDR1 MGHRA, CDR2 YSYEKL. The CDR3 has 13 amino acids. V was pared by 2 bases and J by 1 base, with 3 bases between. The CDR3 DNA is TGCGCCAGCAGCCAATCATCTGGAAACACCATATATTTT. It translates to CASSQSSGNTIYF.

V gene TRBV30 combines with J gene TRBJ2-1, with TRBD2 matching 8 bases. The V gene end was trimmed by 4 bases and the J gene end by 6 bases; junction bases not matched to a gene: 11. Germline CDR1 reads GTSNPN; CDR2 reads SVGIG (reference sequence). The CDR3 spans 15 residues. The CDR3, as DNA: TGTGCCTGGAATCCGGGACTAGTCGGTAGCAATGAGCAGTTCTTC. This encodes CAWNPGLVGSNEQFF.

The CDR3 reads CASSLISRTSGGNYEQFF. CDR3 DNA sequence: TGTGCCAGCAGTCTCATCAGCCGGACTAGCGGGGGGAACTATGAGCAGTTCTTC. This chain connects TRBV2 to TRBJ2-1, with 14 nucleotides matching TRBD2. J gave up 8 bases and V 5 bases, and 14 bases lay outside the gene matches. Germline values: CDR1 SNHLY, CDR2 FYNNEI. This CDR3 region has 18 residues.

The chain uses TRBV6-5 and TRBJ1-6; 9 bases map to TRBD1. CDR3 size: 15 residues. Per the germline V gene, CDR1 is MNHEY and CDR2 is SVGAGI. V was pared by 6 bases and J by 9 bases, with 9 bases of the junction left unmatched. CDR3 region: CASRGTGGIGSPLHF. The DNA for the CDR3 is TGTGCCAGCAGGGGAACAGGGGGCATCGGTTCACCCCTCCACTTT.

The CDR3 is CASSFIPGGYQPQHF. The CDR3 DNA reads TGTGCCAGCAGTTTTATCCCAGGGGGCTATCAGCCCCAGCATTTT. The genes are TRBV28 and TRBJ1-5; 8 bases agree with TRBD1. V shed 3 bases, J shed 5 bases, and the junction held 6 bases outside the gene matches. The V gene's germline CDR1 is MDHEN and CDR2 SYDVKM. This CDR3 comprises 15 residues.

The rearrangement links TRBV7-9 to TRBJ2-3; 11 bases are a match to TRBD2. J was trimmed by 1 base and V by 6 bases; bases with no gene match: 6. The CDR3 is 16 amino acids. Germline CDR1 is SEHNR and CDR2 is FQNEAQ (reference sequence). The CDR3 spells CASRPPSGGRTDTQYF. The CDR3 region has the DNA TGTGCCAGCAGACCACCTAGCGGGGGGCGCACAGATACGCAGTATTTT.